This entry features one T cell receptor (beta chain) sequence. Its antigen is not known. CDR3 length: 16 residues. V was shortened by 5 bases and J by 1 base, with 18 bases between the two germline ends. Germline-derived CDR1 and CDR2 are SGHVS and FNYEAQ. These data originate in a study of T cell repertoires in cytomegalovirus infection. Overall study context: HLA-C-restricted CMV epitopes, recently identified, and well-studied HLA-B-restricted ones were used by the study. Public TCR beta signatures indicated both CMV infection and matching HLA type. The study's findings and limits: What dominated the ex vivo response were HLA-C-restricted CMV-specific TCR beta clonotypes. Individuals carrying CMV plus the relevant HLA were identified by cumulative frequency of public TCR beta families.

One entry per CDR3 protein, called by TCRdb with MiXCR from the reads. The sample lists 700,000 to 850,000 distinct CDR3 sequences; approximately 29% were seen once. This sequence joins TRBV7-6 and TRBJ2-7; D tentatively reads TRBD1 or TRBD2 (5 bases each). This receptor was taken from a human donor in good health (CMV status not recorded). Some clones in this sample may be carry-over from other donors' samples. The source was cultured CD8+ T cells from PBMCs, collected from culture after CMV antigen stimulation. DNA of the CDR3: TGTGCCAGCAGCGCCCTTTTGGGGGACCCTTCCTACGAGCAGTACTTC. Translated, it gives CASSALLGDPSYEQYF. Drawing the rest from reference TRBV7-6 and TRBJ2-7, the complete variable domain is GAGVSQSPRYKVTKRGQDVALRCDPISGHVSLYWYRQALGQGPEFLTYFNYEAQQDKSGLPNDRFSAERPEGSISTLTIQRTEQRDSAMYRCASSALLGDPSYEQYFGPGTRLTVT.